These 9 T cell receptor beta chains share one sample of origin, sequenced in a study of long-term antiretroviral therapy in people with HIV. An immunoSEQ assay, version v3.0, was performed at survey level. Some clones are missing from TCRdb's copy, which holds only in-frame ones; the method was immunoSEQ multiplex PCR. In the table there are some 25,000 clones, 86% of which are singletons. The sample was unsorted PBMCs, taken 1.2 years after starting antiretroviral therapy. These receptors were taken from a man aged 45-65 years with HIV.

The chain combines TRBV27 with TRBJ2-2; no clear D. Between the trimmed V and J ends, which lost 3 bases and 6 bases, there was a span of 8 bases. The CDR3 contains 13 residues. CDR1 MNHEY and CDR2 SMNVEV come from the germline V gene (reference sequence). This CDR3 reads CASSFSGPGELFF. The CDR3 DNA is TGTGCCAGCAGTTTCTCCGGACCCGGGGAGCTGTTTTTT.

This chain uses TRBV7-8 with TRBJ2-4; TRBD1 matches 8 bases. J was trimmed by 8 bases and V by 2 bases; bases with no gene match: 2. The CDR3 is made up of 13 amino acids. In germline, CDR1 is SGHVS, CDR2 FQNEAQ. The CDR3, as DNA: TGTGCCAGCAGCTTAACACAGGGGGACATTCAGTACTTC. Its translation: CASSLTQGDIQYF.

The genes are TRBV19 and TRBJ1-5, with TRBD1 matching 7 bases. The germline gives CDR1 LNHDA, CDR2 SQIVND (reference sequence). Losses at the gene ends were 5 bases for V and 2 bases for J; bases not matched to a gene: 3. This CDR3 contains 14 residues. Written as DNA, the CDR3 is TGTGCCAGTAGTCCGCAGGGGGGCAATCAGCCCCAGCATTTT. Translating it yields CASSPQGGNQPQHF.

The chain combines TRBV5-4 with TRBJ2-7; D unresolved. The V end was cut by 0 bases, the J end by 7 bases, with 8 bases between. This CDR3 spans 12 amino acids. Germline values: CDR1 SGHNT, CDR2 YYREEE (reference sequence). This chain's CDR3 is CASSLDYLEQYF. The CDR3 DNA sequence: TGTGCCAGCAGCTTGGACTACCTAGAGCAGTACTTC.

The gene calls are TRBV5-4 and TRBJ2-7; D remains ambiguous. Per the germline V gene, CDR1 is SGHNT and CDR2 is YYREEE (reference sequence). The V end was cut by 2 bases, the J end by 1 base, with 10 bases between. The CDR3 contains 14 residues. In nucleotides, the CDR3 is TGTGCCAGCAGCTTTATCGGTGGTTCCTACGAGCAGTACTTC. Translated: CASSFIGGSYEQYF.

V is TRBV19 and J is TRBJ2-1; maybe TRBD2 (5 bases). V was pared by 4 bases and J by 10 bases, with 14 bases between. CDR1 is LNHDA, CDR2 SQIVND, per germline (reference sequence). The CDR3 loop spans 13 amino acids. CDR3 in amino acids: CASSRSPRGEQFF. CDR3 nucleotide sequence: TGTGCCAGTAGTAGAAGCCCGAGAGGGGAGCAGTTCTTC.

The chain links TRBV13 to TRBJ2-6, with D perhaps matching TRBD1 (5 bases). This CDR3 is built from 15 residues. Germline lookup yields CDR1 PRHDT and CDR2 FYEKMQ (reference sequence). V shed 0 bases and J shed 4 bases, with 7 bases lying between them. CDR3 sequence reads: CASSLGGVGANVLTF. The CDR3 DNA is TGTGCCAGCAGCTTAGGAGGGGTCGGGGCCAACGTCCTGACTTTC.

For the CDR3, the DNA is TGTGCCAGCAGTTCCCCCGGACAGGGGAGCTCCTACGAGCAGTACTTC. Protein sequence: CASSSPGQGSSYEQYF. The chain combines TRBV28 with TRBJ2-7; 9 bases agree with TRBD1. Germline CDR1 reads MDHEN; CDR2 reads SYDVKM. V lost 4 bases, J lost 0 bases, and 7 bases stayed unmatched. This CDR3 contains 16 residues.

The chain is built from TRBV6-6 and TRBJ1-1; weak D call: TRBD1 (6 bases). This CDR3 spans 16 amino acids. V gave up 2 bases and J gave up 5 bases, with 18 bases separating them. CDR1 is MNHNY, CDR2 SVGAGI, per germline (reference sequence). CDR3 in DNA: TGTGCCAGCAGTTACGGAGGGGGGAGAGGGATGACTGAAGCTTTCTTT. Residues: CASSYGGGRGMTEAFF.